The present T cell receptor beta chain was sequenced within a study of glioma-infiltrating T cells. Trimming took 4 bases from V and 0 from J, leaving 7 bases between them. This CDR3 is 15 amino acids long. CDR1 is LGHDT, CDR2 YNNKEL, per germline (reference sequence). Amplification of TCR alpha and beta CDR3 regions from RNA used iRepertoire nested multiplex PCR. TCRdb reanalysed the multiplex PCR reads using MiXCR and keeps one entry per CDR3 protein. The data contain around 120,000 distinct CDR3 sequences, 24% of them singletons. This clonotype was detected only a few times. The receptor comes from a human donor with low-grade glioma or glioblastoma, undergoing nonglioma brain surgery, or in good health (not recorded which). V and J are TRBV3-1 and TRBJ2-6; D uncertain. Sequencing was done on a sample of glioma tissue, nonneoplastic brain tissue, or PBMCs (not recorded which). The CDR3 DNA sequence: TGTGCCAGCAGCCGAACACTCTCTGGGGCCAACGTCCTGACTTTC. Protein: CASSRTLSGANVLTF.